This T cell receptor (beta chain) was documented in a study of cytomegalovirus exposure and HLA in healthy donors. Findings and caveats of the study: In vitro checks showed that a few CMV-associated chains really do target CMV antigens.

Assay used: immunoSEQ multiplex PCR; TCRdb lists only in-frame clones, some missing. The sample lists over 200,000 clones; nearly 90% were seen once. A word on this clone: Its matching antigen is unknown.

V shed 0 bases and J 1 base; nucleotides not matched to a gene: 2. This CDR3 has 15 residues. Looked up from germline, CDR1 is GTSNPN and CDR2 is SVGIG (reference sequence). This TCR derives from a woman aged 18 to 35 in good health and CMV-seronegative. The sequenced sample consisted of PBMCs. V gene TRBV30 combines with J gene TRBJ2-7; TRBD2 agrees at 11 bases. CDR3 residues: CAWSVRLAGSYEQYF. Here the CDR3 DNA reads TGTGCCTGGAGTGTACGACTAGCGGGGTCCTACGAGCAGTACTTC.